This T cell receptor beta chain was sequenced for a study of blood T cell repertoires in COVID-19. About the research overall: PBMCs, B-cell-depleted T cells, or T cells were the source of the cDNA or gDNA that made up the material.

Source study methods: The authors estimated nucleated cell counts from reference gene primer amplification. The protocol was immunoSEQ multiplex PCR, while the TCRdb copy is restricted to in-frame clones and leaves out a portion. Clone size and V and J calls were adopted from that table, with D and trimming inferred from the DNA. The table records approximately 230,000 clones, around nine tenths of them present only once. The clonotype comes from a woman in her thirties or forties who had recovered from COVID-19. Input material: peripheral blood.

CDR3 nucleotides: TGTGCCAGTAGTATAGTCGGGCGAGGGTCCTACGAGCAGTACTTC. Its protein product is CASSIVGRGSYEQYF. This rearrangement joins TRBV19 to TRBJ2-7, with D possibly matching TRBD2 (5 bases). Germline loops: CDR1 LNHDA, CDR2 SQIVND (reference sequence). CDR3 size: 15 residues. The germline V and J ends were trimmed by 1 base and 1 base, with 11 bases remaining between them.